This entry lists 16 T cell receptor beta chains sequenced from one sample in a study of blood T cell repertoires in COVID-19. The protocol was immunoSEQ multiplex PCR, while the TCRdb copy is restricted to in-frame clones and leaves out a portion. The sample lists around 86,000 clones; around 87% were seen once. Sequencing input: peripheral blood. These receptors came from a human donor with acute or convalescent COVID-19. The donor label of this sample is uncertain.

V and J are TRBV7-2 and TRBJ2-1; 10 bases are a match to TRBD2. The CDR3 runs to 14 residues. V gave up 5 bases and J gave up 9 bases; unmatched junction bases: 7. The V gene's germline CDR1 is SGHTA and CDR2 FQGNSA. The CDR3 DNA reads as TGTGCCAGCAGCGCGACCAGCGGGGGGGTTGAGCAGTTCTTC. As protein: CASSATSGGVEQFF.

The count of this clone is one. This sequence joins TRBV2 and TRBJ2-7, with 8 bases that match TRBD2. The V and J ends lost 8 bases and 4 bases, in that order; junction bases with no gene match: 13. The CDR3 is 15 amino acids. Germline V gene data show CDR1 as SNHLY and CDR2 as FYNNEI. This chain's CDR3 is CASVLTGGAYYEQYF. CDR3 in DNA: TGTGCCAGCGTACTTACCGGGGGGGCCTATTACGAGCAGTACTTC.

V gene TRBV6-2 or TRBV6-3 combines with J gene TRBJ1-1; TRBD1 is a possible D gene (6 bases). The CDR3 has 15 amino acids. Germline assignment: CDR1 MNHEY and CDR2 SVGEGT. Between the trimmed V and J ends, which lost 6 bases and 1 base, there was a span of 15 bases. CDR3 sequence reads: CASSLPRDKNTEAFF. The CDR3 coding sequence is TGTGCCAGCAGCCTCCCCCGGGACAAGAACACTGAAGCTTTCTTT.

The CDR3 loop is CSVVWGTHTGELFF. DNA of the CDR3: TGCAGCGTTGTTTGGGGGACTCACACCGGGGAGCTGTTTTTT. The chain employs TRBV29-1 and TRBJ2-2; D possibly corresponds to TRBD2 (6 bases). Trimming removed 4 bases from V and 3 bases from J, with 12 bases in between. The CDR3 has 14 residues. Germline CDR1 SQVTM, CDR2 ANQGSEA.

The chain joins TRBV21-1 to TRBJ2-5; the table's D call of TRBD2 was not tested on the DNA. TRBV21-1 corresponds to a pseudogene. The CDR3 runs to 23 residues. CDR3: CASSKSGASGGAKKGIFEETQYF. The CDR3 DNA reads as TGTGCCAGCAGCAAAAGCGGGGCTAGCGGGGGGGCTAAAAAAGGGATTTTCGAAGAGACCCAGTACTTC.

The J gene is TRBJ1-5, the V gene TRBV2; 8 nucleotides agree with TRBD1. The CDR3 consists of 15 residues. Germline CDR1 is SNHLY and CDR2 is FYNNEI. V lost 4 bases, J lost 3 bases, and 5 bases stayed unmatched. The CDR3 sequence: CASSATGGLNQPQHF. CDR3 DNA: TGTGCCAGCAGTGCCACAGGGGGGCTCAATCAGCCCCAGCATTTT.

This rearrangement joins TRBV5-5 to TRBJ2-7, with D perhaps TRBD1 (6 bases). Germline assignment: CDR1 SGHKS and CDR2 YYEKEE (reference sequence). V lost 0 bases and J lost 0, with 13 bases in between. The CDR3 has 16 residues. The CDR3 region is CASSLGDRPHSYEQYF. The DNA of the CDR3 is TGTGCCAGCAGCTTGGGAGACAGGCCCCACTCCTACGAGCAGTACTTC. Drawing the rest from reference TRBV5-5 and TRBJ2-7, the complete variable domain is DAGVTQSPTHLIKTRGQQVTLRCSPISGHKSVSWYQQVLGQGPQFIFQYYEKEERGRGNFPDRFSARQFPNYSSELNVNALLLGDSALYLCASSLGDRPHSYEQYFGPGTRLTVT.

This clone was recorded once. The chain carries TRBV11-2 and TRBJ2-3; 8 positions agree with TRBD1. The trim removed 3 bases at V and 5 bases at J, leaving 13 bases unmatched. This CDR3 spans 17 amino acids. CDR1 SGHAT and CDR2 FQNNGV come from the germline V gene. DNA of the CDR3: TGTGCCAGCAGCTTCATGAAGGACAGGGATGAGGAAGATACGCAGTATTTT. Translation gives CASSFMKDRDEEDTQYF.

This chain's CDR3 is CSATGGPGNTIYF. The CDR3 region has the DNA TGCAGCGCAACAGGGGGTCCTGGAAACACCATATATTTT. The V gene is TRBV29-1, the J gene TRBJ1-3; the match to TRBD1 covers 8 bases. In germline, CDR1 is SQVTM, CDR2 ANQGSEA. The V and J ends lost 7 bases and 2 bases, in that order; junction bases with no gene match: 4. The CDR3 has 13 residues. The full variable domain, its missing parts supplied by reference TRBV29-1 and TRBJ1-3, is SAVISQKPSRDICQRGTSLTIQCQVDSQVTMMFWYRQQPGQSLTLIATANQGSEATYESGFVIDKFPISRPNLTFSTLTVSNMSPEDSSIYLCSATGGPGNTIYFGEGSWLTVV.

This clone occurred a few times. The rearrangement links TRBV19 to TRBJ1-1; unclear D gene. Trimming left V 10 bases short and J 1 base short, with 10 bases between. Looked up from germline, CDR1 is LNHDA and CDR2 is SQIVND (reference sequence). The CDR3 spans 12 residues. CDR3 residues: CATGKTNTEAFF. For the CDR3, the DNA is TGTGCCACGGGGAAGACGAACACTGAAGCTTTCTTT.

This chain connects TRBV11-3 to TRBJ2-4; 11 positions agree with TRBD1. Trimming at V came to 4 bases and at J to 9 bases, leaving 5 bases not matched to a gene. Per germline, CDR1 SGHNT and CDR2 YENEEA. CDR3 length: 14 residues. Written as DNA, the CDR3 is TGTGCCAGCAGCTCTCGGACAGGGGGCGGCATTCAGTACTTC. Protein product: CASSSRTGGGIQYF.

CDR3 DNA sequence: TGCGCCAGCAGCCAGCTAGCGGGGGTTGGAGAGACCCAGTACTTC. It specifies CASSQLAGVGETQYF. The rearrangement links TRBV4-3 to TRBJ2-5; 10 bases are a match to TRBD2. In germline, CDR1 is LGHNA, CDR2 YSLEER. The CDR3 sequence is 15 residues long. The V and J ends lost 3 bases and 4 bases, in that order; junction bases with no gene match: 5.

The CDR3 loop is CASSPLGSYSNQPQHF. Here the CDR3 DNA reads TGTGCCAGCTCTCCTCTGGGCAGCTATAGCAATCAGCCCCAGCATTTT. The chain has TRBV7-2 and TRBJ1-5; D call uncertain. The CDR3 sequence is 16 residues long. The germline gives CDR1 SGHTA, CDR2 FQGNSA. V was cut by 8 bases and J by 0 bases, with 17 bases left in between. Full variable domain (missing parts from reference TRBV7-2 and TRBJ1-5): GAGVSQSPSNKVTEKGKDVELRCDPISGHTALYWYRQSLGQGLEFLIYFQGNSAPDKSGLPSDRFSAERTGGSVSTLTIQRTQQEDSAVYLCASSPLGSYSNQPQHFGDGTRLSIL.

The genes are TRBV7-9 and TRBJ2-6; 7 positions agree with TRBD1. Trimming at V came to 7 bases and at J to 1 base, leaving 7 bases not matched to a gene. The germline gives CDR1 SEHNR, CDR2 FQNEAQ (reference sequence). This CDR3 is built from 16 residues. This CDR3 reads CASNFRQGSGANVLTF. The CDR3 nucleotides read TGTGCCAGCAACTTTAGACAGGGTTCTGGGGCCAACGTCCTGACTTTC.

V gene TRBV14 combines with J gene TRBJ1-4; the D gene is possibly TRBD1 (5 bases). Germline CDR1 and CDR2: SGHDN and FVKESK. The CDR3 extends over 15 amino acids. With 4 bases removed from V and 5 bases from J, the gap between germline ends came to 14 bases. The CDR3 here is CASSPRRGANEKLFF. The CDR3 nucleotides are TGTGCCAGCAGCCCCAGGAGGGGTGCAAATGAAAAACTGTTTTTT.

This sequence joins TRBV3-1 (or the pseudogene TRBV3-2) and TRBJ2-3; D is unclear. The germline gives CDR1 LGHDT, CDR2 YNNKEL (reference sequence). The CDR3 length is 13 residues. V was cut by 3 bases and J by 3 bases, with 7 bases left in between. The CDR3 protein is CASSQAGTDTQYF. The DNA for the CDR3 is TGTGCCAGCAGCCAGGCAGGAACAGATACGCAGTATTTT.